This T cell receptor beta chain was recorded in a study of Ad26.COV2.S vaccination and SARS-CoV-2 variants. Libraries were prepared by immunoSEQ multiplex PCR; TCRdb keeps only in-frame clonotypes and omits some of them. The repertoire holds about 240,000 clones, more than 75% seen once, with around a tenth in the top ten. This CDR3 spans 15 amino acids. V was trimmed by 0 bases and J by 7 bases, leaving 17 bases between them. Germline V gene sequence: CDR1 SGHRS, CDR2 YFSETQ. Treatment noted: over 15 received Ad26.COV2.S at low or high dose, single or two shots; about 5 received placebo; per-sample allocation not given. Repertoires come from day 63 after the first vaccine or placebo injection.

The chain combines TRBV5-1 with TRBJ2-7; perhaps TRBD2 as D (5 bases). The origin of this receptor is a person aged 18-60 years who received the Ad26.COV2.S COVID-19 vaccine or a placebo. Sequenced material: peripheral blood, taken in a trial of Ad26.COV2.S vaccine versus placebo. The CDR3 bases are TGCGCCAGCAGCTTGGTGGACCCCGGGATTGAAGAGCAGTACTTC. Encoded protein: CASSLVDPGIEEQYF. The full variable domain, with the rest looked up from reference TRBV5-1 and TRBJ2-7, is KAGVTQTPRYLIKTRGQQVTLSCSPISGHRSVSWYQQTPGQGLQFLFEYFSETQRNKGNFPGRFSGRQFSNSRSEMNVSTLELGDSALYLCASSLVDPGIEEQYFGPGTRLTVT.